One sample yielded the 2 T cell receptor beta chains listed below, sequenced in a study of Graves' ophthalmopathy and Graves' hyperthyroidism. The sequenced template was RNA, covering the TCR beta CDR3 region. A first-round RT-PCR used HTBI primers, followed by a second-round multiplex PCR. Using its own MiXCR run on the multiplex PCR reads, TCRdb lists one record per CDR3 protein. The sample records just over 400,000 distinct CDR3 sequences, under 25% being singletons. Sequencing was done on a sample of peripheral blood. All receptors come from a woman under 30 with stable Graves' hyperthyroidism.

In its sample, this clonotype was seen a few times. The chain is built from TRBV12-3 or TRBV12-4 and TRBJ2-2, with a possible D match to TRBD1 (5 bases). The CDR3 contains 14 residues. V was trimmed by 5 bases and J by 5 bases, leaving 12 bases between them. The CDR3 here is CASSPVGLTGELFF. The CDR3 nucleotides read TGTGCCAGCAGTCCCGTGGGGCTTACCGGGGAGCTGTTTTTT.

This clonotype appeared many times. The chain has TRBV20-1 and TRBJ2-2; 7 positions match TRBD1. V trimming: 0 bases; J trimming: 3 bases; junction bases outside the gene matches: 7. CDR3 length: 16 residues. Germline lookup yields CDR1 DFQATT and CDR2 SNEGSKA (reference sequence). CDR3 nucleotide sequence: TGCAGTGCTAGAGATCTGGGGACAGAGCACACCGGGGAGCTGTTTTTT. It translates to CSARDLGTEHTGELFF.